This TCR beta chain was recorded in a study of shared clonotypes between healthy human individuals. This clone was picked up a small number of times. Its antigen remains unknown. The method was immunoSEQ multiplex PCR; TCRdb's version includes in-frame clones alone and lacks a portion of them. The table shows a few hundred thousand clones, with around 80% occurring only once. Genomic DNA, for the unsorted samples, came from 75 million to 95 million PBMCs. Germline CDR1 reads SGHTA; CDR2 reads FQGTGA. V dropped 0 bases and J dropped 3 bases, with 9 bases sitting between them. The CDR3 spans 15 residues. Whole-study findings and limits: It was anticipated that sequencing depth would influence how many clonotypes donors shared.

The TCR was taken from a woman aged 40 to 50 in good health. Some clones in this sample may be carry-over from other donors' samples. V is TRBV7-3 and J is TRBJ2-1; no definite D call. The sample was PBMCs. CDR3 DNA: TGTGCCAGCAGCTTAACGTCGGCAGACTACAATGAGCAGTTCTTC. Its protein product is CASSLTSADYNEQFF.